These 32 T cell receptor beta chains share one sample of origin, sequenced in a study of T cells in Graves' hyperthyroidism and ophthalmopathy. Using RNA transcripts as the source, TCR beta CDR3 regions were amplified. First-round RT-PCR with HTBI primers amplified the TCR CDR3 region. TCRdb reanalysed the multiplex PCR reads using MiXCR and keeps one entry per CDR3 protein. This sample yields about 600,000 distinct CDR3 sequences, of which 16% are seen a single time; less than 3.5% belongs to the top ten. Source material: blood. These receptors originate from a woman between 40 and 50 years old with Graves' ophthalmopathy.

The chain joins TRBV19 to TRBJ2-2; possibly TRBD1 or TRBD2 for D (5 bases each). Trimming pared 8 bases from V and 2 bases from J, leaving 9 bases between. The length of the CDR3 is 13 residues. Germline V gene lookup returns CDR1 LNHDA and CDR2 SQIVND (reference sequence). The CDR3 sequence: CASWDGNTGELFF. Written as DNA, the CDR3 is TGTGCCAGTTGGGACGGAAACACCGGGGAGCTGTTTTTT.

This clonotype has a count of ten or more. The genes are TRBV18 and TRBJ2-5; D remains unclear. This CDR3 comprises 15 residues. V lost 0 bases and J lost 4, with 12 bases in between. Germline CDR1 KGHSH, CDR2 LQKENI. This CDR3 reads CASSPPAGFRETQYF. CDR3 sequence (DNA): TGTGCCAGCTCACCACCGGCCGGGTTCAGAGAGACCCAGTACTTC.

This sequence joins TRBV29-1 and TRBJ1-4, with D possibly being TRBD1 (5 bases). Trimming shortened V by 6 bases and J by 8 bases, and 13 bases separated the two germline ends. The germline V gene has CDR1 SQVTM and CDR2 ANQGSEA. The CDR3 spans 12 residues. CDR3 in DNA: TGCAGCGTGTCTAAGGGGAGAGAAAAACTGTTTTTT. Translation gives CSVSKGREKLFF.

This clonotype showed up many times. CDR3 sequence: CASSSGGLLVNEQFF. The CDR3, as DNA: TGTGCCAGCAGCTCCGGGGGCCTGCTGGTCAATGAGCAGTTCTTC. The chain carries TRBV7-2 and TRBJ2-1, with D possibly being TRBD1 or TRBD2 (6 bases each). CDR3 length: 15 residues. V was trimmed by 4 bases and J by 6 bases, leaving 16 bases between them. The germline V gene encodes CDR1 SGHTA and CDR2 FQGNSA. The complete variable domain, with remaining parts taken from reference TRBV7-2 and TRBJ2-1, reads GAGVSQSPSNKVTEKGKDVELRCDPISGHTALYWYRQSLGQGLEFLIYFQGNSAPDKSGLPSDRFSAERTGGSVSTLTIQRTQQEDSAVYLCASSSGGLLVNEQFFGPGTRLTVL.

This clonotype was counted at least ten times. The V and J genes are TRBV2 and TRBJ1-5; perhaps TRBD1 as D (6 bases). The CDR3 is 14 residues long. The V gene's germline CDR1 is SNHLY and CDR2 FYNNEI. V lost 6 bases to trimming and J lost 7 bases, with 16 bases between them. CDR3 coding DNA: TGTGCCAGCAGCGACGGAGGGGGAAGGCAGCCCCAGCATTTT. This gives the protein CASSDGGGRQPQHF. The full variable domain, in which reference TRBV2 and TRBJ1-5 provide the parts outside the CDR3, is EPEVTQTPSHQVTQMGQEVILRCVPISNHLYFYWYRQILGQKVEFLVSFYNNEISEKSEIFDDQFSVERPDGSNFTLKIRSTKLEDSAMYFCASSDGGGRQPQHFGDGTRLSIL.

There are a few counts of this clonotype. The chain couples TRBV3-1 to TRBJ2-1; 7 bases align to TRBD1. J gave up 6 bases and V 6 bases, and 8 bases lay outside the gene matches. CDR3 size: 14 residues. Germline-derived CDR1 and CDR2 are LGHDT and YNNKEL (reference sequence). CDR3 sequence reads: CASSDTGVSNEQFF. The CDR3 nucleotides read TGTGCCAGCAGTGACACAGGGGTGAGCAATGAGCAGTTCTTC.

In its sample, this clonotype was seen a few times. V is TRBV20-1 and J is TRBJ2-3; D is unresolved. V was cut by 3 bases and J by 2 bases, with 3 bases left in between. Germline lookup yields CDR1 DFQATT and CDR2 SNEGSKA (reference sequence). This CDR3 comprises 11 residues. CDR3 nucleotides: TGCAGTGCTAGGGTCACAGATACGCAGTATTTT. Translating gives CSARVTDTQYF.

There are many counts of this clonotype. The gene calls are TRBV20-1 and TRBJ1-4; D uncertain. Germline CDR1 is DFQATT and CDR2 is SNEGSKA (reference sequence). CDR3 length equals 15 residues. The V gene lost 3 bases and the J gene lost 6 bases, with 17 bases spanning the gap. In DNA form, the CDR3 reads TGCAGTGCTAGTGATGTCATGGGTCAGCATGAAAAACTGTTTTTT. This gives the protein CSASDVMGQHEKLFF.

This clonotype has at least ten counts. The genes are TRBV11-1 and TRBJ2-3, with D unclear. Germline V gene data show CDR1 as SGHAT and CDR2 as FQDESV (reference sequence). The CDR3 length is 13 residues. With 1 base removed from V and 4 bases from J, the gap between germline ends came to 6 bases. The CDR3: CASSLEASDTQYF. In nucleotides, the CDR3 is TGTGCCAGCAGCTTAGAGGCGTCAGATACGCAGTATTTT.

This clonotype was seen ten or more times. V usage is TRBV30 and J usage is TRBJ1-1; tentatively, D is TRBD1 (5 bases). This CDR3 contains 16 residues. Looked up from germline, CDR1 is GTSNPN and CDR2 is SVGIG (reference sequence). V was cut by 2 bases and J by 0 bases, with 16 bases left in between. CDR3: CAWSRQPGGVNTEAFF. Here the CDR3 DNA reads TGTGCCTGGAGTAGACAGCCGGGCGGGGTGAACACTGAAGCTTTCTTT. The variable domain in full, completed from reference TRBV30 and TRBJ1-1, reads SQTIHQWPATLVQPVGSPLSLECTVEGTSNPNLYWYRQAAGRGLQLLFYSVGIGQISSEVPQNLSASRPQDRQFILSSKKLLLSDSGFYLCAWSRQPGGVNTEAFFGQGTRLTVV.

The table lists this clonotype with many counts. J is TRBJ2-7 and V is TRBV28; 8 bases match TRBD1. CDR1 and CDR2 from the germline V gene are MDHEN and SYDVKM. This CDR3 region has 17 residues. The V gene end was trimmed by 6 bases and the J gene end by 5 bases; junction bases not matched to a gene: 18. The CDR3 bases are TGTGCCAGCAGCGCCATTCTGGGCAGGGGGCGGCTTGACGAGCAGTACTTC. Translated: CASSAILGRGRLDEQYF.

This clonotype has at least ten counts. This chain links TRBV20-1 with TRBJ2-5; D unresolved. V shed 5 bases and J shed 0 bases, with 10 bases lying between them. Germline loops: CDR1 DFQATT, CDR2 SNEGSKA (reference sequence). The CDR3 runs to 13 residues. For the CDR3, the DNA is TGCAGTGCTTATACTGTCAACCAAGAGACCCAGTACTTC. Its translation: CSAYTVNQETQYF.

This clonotype was seen many times. The V call is TRBV3-1, the J call TRBJ2-1, with D possibly matching TRBD1 (6 bases). CDR1 LGHDT and CDR2 YNNKEL come from the germline V gene (reference sequence). Trimming removed 1 base at V and 6 bases at J, with 13 bases between. This CDR3 has 15 residues. CDR3 amino acids: CASSQVAGAINEQFF. The CDR3 DNA reads as TGTGCCAGCAGCCAAGTTGCAGGGGCCATCAATGAGCAGTTCTTC.

This clonotype was counted a few times. The chain uses TRBV15 and TRBJ1-2, with D tentatively TRBD1 (5 bases). Germline lookup yields CDR1 LNHNV and CDR2 YYDKDF (reference sequence). Trimming removed 0 bases at V and 4 bases at J, with 15 bases between. The CDR3 loop spans 16 amino acids. The CDR3 loop reads CATSRDVGHSSYGYTF. The CDR3 nucleotides read TGTGCCACCAGCAGAGATGTGGGGCATAGTAGCTATGGCTACACCTTC. Variable domain in full (rest from reference TRBV15 and TRBJ1-2): DAMVIQNPRYQVTQFGKPVTLSCSQTLNHNVMYWYQQKSSQAPKLLFHYYDKDFNNEADTPDNFQSRRPNTSFCFLDIRSPGLGDTAMYLCATSRDVGHSSYGYTFGSGTRLTVV.

This clonotype was detected a few times. V and J are TRBV2 and TRBJ1-3; unclear D gene. Germline V gives CDR1 SNHLY, CDR2 FYNNEI. CDR3 length: 14 amino acids. V lost 11 bases, J lost 1 base, and 15 bases lay in between. CDR3 sequence: CAGSSGGSGNTIYF. The CDR3 DNA sequence: TGTGCCGGTTCTTCGGGTGGATCTGGAAACACCATATATTTT.

The sample holds many counts of this clonotype. The rearrangement joins TRBV28 to TRBJ2-3; the D call may be TRBD1 or TRBD2 (5 bases each). The CDR3 totals 16 residues. CDR1 and CDR2 from the germline V gene are MDHEN and SYDVKM. Between the trimmed V and J ends, which lost 6 bases and 4 bases, there was a span of 20 bases. CDR3 sequence reads: CASSYPGAGRPDTQYF. As DNA, the CDR3 is TGTGCCAGCAGCTATCCCGGGGCCGGACGACCAGATACGCAGTATTTT.

This clonotype was observed many times. The chain links TRBV11-2 to TRBJ2-3; D remains ambiguous. V was trimmed by 5 bases and J by 4 bases, leaving 16 bases between them. Looked up from germline, CDR1 is SGHAT and CDR2 is FQNNGV. The CDR3 is made up of 15 amino acids. The CDR3 is CASSPGPTPADTQYF. CDR3 nucleotides: TGTGCCAGCAGCCCAGGACCAACTCCCGCAGATACGCAGTATTTT.

This clonotype was counted many times. This rearrangement joins TRBV27 to TRBJ2-7; D is unclear. The CDR3 has 16 residues. The V gene's germline CDR1 is MNHEY and CDR2 SMNVEV (reference sequence). V was trimmed by 1 base and J by 2 bases, leaving 15 bases between them. The CDR3 region has the DNA TGTGCCAGCAGTTTATTGAGGCAGAGCAAACCCTACGAGCAGTACTTC. Translating gives CASSLLRQSKPYEQYF.

In this sample, this clonotype turned up a few times. The chain carries TRBV7-9 and TRBJ2-5, with 9 bases that match TRBD2. The CDR3 totals 16 residues. The V gene end was trimmed by 5 bases and the J gene end by 2 bases; junction bases not matched to a gene: 9. CDR1 SEHNR and CDR2 FQNEAQ come from the germline V gene (reference sequence). As DNA, the CDR3 is TGTGCCAGCAGCCCTCGGAGCGGGAGGTTGCAAGAGACCCAGTACTTC. Translation gives CASSPRSGRLQETQYF.

This clonotype was seen a handful of times. The chain links TRBV5-1 to TRBJ1-1; 8 bases are a match to TRBD1. Germline CDR1 reads SGHRS; CDR2 reads YFSETQ. This CDR3 comprises 16 residues. Trimming took 4 bases from V and 1 from J; bases not matched to a gene: 9. The CDR3 nucleotides read TGCGCCAGCAGCCCCAAAGCCGGGACAGGGAACACTGAAGCTTTCTTT. It translates to CASSPKAGTGNTEAFF. The whole variable domain, remainder taken from reference TRBV5-1 and TRBJ1-1, is KAGVTQTPRYLIKTRGQQVTLSCSPISGHRSVSWYQQTPGQGLQFLFEYFSETQRNKGNFPGRFSGRQFSNSRSEMNVSTLELGDSALYLCASSPKAGTGNTEAFFGQGTRLTVV.

The sample holds a few counts of this clonotype. The genes are TRBV7-9 and TRBJ2-3; 12 bases map to TRBD2. The CDR3 contains 16 residues. CDR1 and CDR2 (germline): SEHNR, FQNEAQ (reference sequence). V lost 5 bases to trimming and J lost 4 bases; unmatched junction nucleotides: 7. CDR3 in amino acids: CASSIRLAGVSDTQYF. CDR3 in DNA: TGTGCCAGCAGCATTCGACTAGCGGGAGTCTCAGATACGCAGTATTTT.

This chain uses TRBV5-1 with TRBJ2-2, with 7 bases aligning to TRBD1. From germline, CDR1 is SGHRS and CDR2 YFSETQ. The CDR3 spans 15 residues. The V segment lost 3 bases and the J segment 0 bases; nucleotides outside the gene matches: 2. The CDR3 loop is CASSSGQSNTGELFF. DNA of the CDR3: TGCGCCAGCAGCTCGGGACAGTCGAACACCGGGGAGCTGTTTTTT. The complete variable domain, with remaining parts taken from reference TRBV5-1 and TRBJ2-2, reads KAGVTQTPRYLIKTRGQQVTLSCSPISGHRSVSWYQQTPGQGLQFLFEYFSETQRNKGNFPGRFSGRQFSNSRSEMNVSTLELGDSALYLCASSSGQSNTGELFFGEGSRLTVL.

V and J are TRBV29-1 and TRBJ2-1; the D gene is possibly TRBD1 (5 bases). The CDR3 runs to 12 residues. The germline CDR1 and CDR2 sequences are SQVTM and ANQGSEA. Trimming pared 6 bases from V and 13 bases from J, leaving 19 bases between. The CDR3 DNA is TGCAGCGTGACAAAGGGGATAGAGACCCAGTTCTTC. Translation gives CSVTKGIETQFF.

This rearrangement joins TRBV9 to TRBJ2-3, with D hard to call. Germline V lookup: CDR1 SGDLS, CDR2 YYNGEE. Trimming left V 0 bases short and J 5 bases short, with 13 bases between. CDR3 length: 15 amino acids. The CDR3 spells CASSVEGQRGDTQYF. The DNA for the CDR3 is TGTGCCAGCAGCGTAGAGGGCCAGAGAGGAGATACGCAGTATTTT.

There are many counts of this clonotype. The chain carries TRBV7-3 and TRBJ2-1; 10 positions match TRBD2. The CDR3 totals 17 residues. J gave up 3 bases and V 5 bases, and 10 bases lay outside the gene matches. Germline V gene sequence: CDR1 SGHTA, CDR2 FQGTGA. In DNA form, the CDR3 reads TGTGCCAGCAGCCTATCTCTAGCGGGAGTTATCTACAATGAGCAGTTCTTC. Its protein is CASSLSLAGVIYNEQFF.

This clonotype has more than one count but fewer than ten. A read error may be the cause here, since a much bigger clone is one base away. The chain couples TRBV12-3 or TRBV12-4 to TRBJ2-3; 8 nucleotides agree with TRBD2. The V and J ends lost 5 bases and 1 base, in that order; junction bases with no gene match: 2. The CDR3 extends over 14 amino acids. The CDR3 sequence is CASSKTSGTDTQYF. The CDR3 nucleotides are TGTGCCAGCAGTAAGACTAGCGGCACAGATACGCAGTATTTT.

This clonotype was seen a handful of times. The chain employs TRBV6-5 and TRBJ2-3; unclear D gene. This CDR3 comprises 14 residues. Germline CDR1 and CDR2: MNHEY and SVGAGI. V was clipped by 0 bases and J by 3 bases, with 7 bases between them. CDR3 in DNA: TGTGCCAGCAGTTACTCGGGGTGGACAGATACGCAGTATTTT. It translates to CASSYSGWTDTQYF.

This clonotype was observed at least ten times. V gene TRBV3-1 combines with J gene TRBJ2-3, with TRBD2 matching over 14 bases. This CDR3 is built from 15 residues. Germline loops: CDR1 LGHDT, CDR2 YNNKEL (reference sequence). The junction had 2 bases not matched to a gene; V was cut back by 3 bases and J by 6 bases. The CDR3 nucleotides read TGTGCCAGCAGCCAGGGACTAGCGGGAGCGGATACGCAGTATTTT. It is translated as CASSQGLAGADTQYF.

This clonotype was seen more than once but under ten times. The rearrangement links TRBV20-1 to TRBJ2-3, with a possible D match to TRBD2 (5 bases). The CDR3 has 15 amino acids. The V gene's germline CDR1 is DFQATT and CDR2 SNEGSKA (reference sequence). V lost 5 bases to trimming and J lost 0 bases, with 15 bases between them. The CDR3 is CSALGLKTSTDTQYF. The CDR3 nucleotides are TGCAGTGCTCTCGGACTCAAGACTAGCACAGATACGCAGTATTTT.

In this sample, this clonotype turned up many times. The chain employs TRBV7-9 and TRBJ2-7; TRBD1 matches at 10 bases. J lost 7 bases, V lost 5 bases, and 14 bases had no gene match. CDR1 SEHNR and CDR2 FQNEAQ come from the germline V gene (reference sequence). This CDR3 contains 16 residues. The CDR3 loop reads CASSPGRTGGLGEQYF. The CDR3 nucleotides are TGTGCCAGCAGCCCAGGTCGGACAGGGGGATTGGGAGAGCAGTACTTC. The whole variable domain, remainder taken from reference TRBV7-9 and TRBJ2-7, is DTGVSQNPRHKITKRGQNVTFRCDPISEHNRLYWYRQTLGQGPEFLTYFQNEAQLEKSRLLSDRFSAERPKGSFSTLEIQRTEQGDSAMYLCASSPGRTGGLGEQYFGPGTRLTVT.

This clonotype was detected many times. This sequence joins TRBV6-5 and TRBJ2-7; no definite D call. Looked up from germline, CDR1 is MNHEY and CDR2 is SVGAGI. The CDR3 extends over 15 amino acids. Between the trimmed V and J ends, which lost 0 bases and 4 bases, there was a span of 13 bases. CDR3 nucleotides: TGTGCCAGCAGTTACTCCAGCCCAGATCCGTACGAGCAGTACTTC. Encoded protein: CASSYSSPDPYEQYF.

There are many counts of this clonotype. The rearrangement links TRBV18 to TRBJ2-5; 9 bases agree with TRBD2. Trimming cost V 6 bases and J 5 bases; bases outside gene matches: 10. In germline, CDR1 is KGHSH, CDR2 LQKENI. The CDR3 has 15 amino acids. This chain's CDR3 is CASSRLADEGETQYF. The CDR3 DNA sequence: TGTGCCAGCTCGAGACTAGCGGACGAGGGGGAGACCCAGTACTTC.